Following are 18 T cell receptor beta chains from one sample sequenced in a study of T cells in Graves' hyperthyroidism and ophthalmopathy. The TCR beta CDR3 regions underwent amplification using RNA transcripts as the source. The study used the HTBI primer set for a first-round RT-PCR of the TCR CDR3. TCRdb fed the multiplex PCR reads into MiXCR, producing one record per CDR3 protein. The table records about 570,000 distinct CDR3 sequences, about half of them present only once. Material: peripheral blood or thyroid tissue (not recorded which). The receptors stem from an adult woman with Graves' disease, either hyperthyroidism or ophthalmopathy (not recorded which).

This clonotype was recorded many times. The chain joins TRBV2 to TRBJ2-2; perhaps D is TRBD1 or TRBD2 (5 bases each). The CDR3 contains 13 residues. The V end was cut by 6 bases, the J end by 3 bases, with 8 bases between. Germline V gene lookup returns CDR1 SNHLY and CDR2 FYNNEI. The CDR3 bases are TGTGCCAGCAGGGGGGTGGACACCGGGGAGCTGTTTTTT. Protein: CASRGVDTGELFF. The complete variable domain, with remaining parts taken from reference TRBV2 and TRBJ2-2, reads EPEVTQTPSHQVTQMGQEVILRCVPISNHLYFYWYRQILGQKVEFLVSFYNNEISEKSEIFDDQFSVERPDGSNFTLKIRSTKLEDSAMYFCASRGVDTGELFFGEGSRLTVL.

The chain uses TRBV29-1 and TRBJ1-2, with a weak D call TRBD1 (6 bases). V was pared by 7 bases and J by 3 bases, with 12 bases between. The CDR3 covers 12 residues. The germline CDR1 and CDR2 sequences are SQVTM and ANQGSEA. CDR3 amino acids: CSARDTYYGYTF. The CDR3 nucleotides read TGCAGCGCCAGGGACACGTACTATGGCTACACCTTC.

This clonotype was counted ten times or more. V is TRBV7-9 and J is TRBJ2-7; perhaps TRBD1 as D (5 bases). The CDR3 runs to 14 residues. Trimming took 5 bases from V and 3 from J, leaving 14 bases between them. CDR1 SEHNR and CDR2 FQNEAQ come from the germline V gene (reference sequence). The DNA of the CDR3 is TGTGCCAGCAGCGCCCGACAGATCGGCTACGAGCAGTACTTC. It is translated as CASSARQIGYEQYF. Together with reference TRBV7-9 and TRBJ2-7, the CDR3 gives the full variable domain: DTGVSQNPRHKITKRGQNVTFRCDPISEHNRLYWYRQTLGQGPEFLTYFQNEAQLEKSRLLSDRFSAERPKGSFSTLEIQRTEQGDSAMYLCASSARQIGYEQYFGPGTRLTVT.

This clonotype was seen only a few times. The chain couples TRBV24-1 to TRBJ2-5, with 16 positions matching TRBD2. This CDR3 comprises 16 residues. V lost 6 bases and J lost 2; bases outside the gene matches: 2. In germline, CDR1 is KGHDR, CDR2 SFDVKD. CDR3 DNA sequence: TGTGCCACCAGTAGGGGACTAGCGGGAGGGCAAGAGACCCAGTACTTC. This gives the protein CATSRGLAGGQETQYF.

V usage is TRBV10-3 and J usage is TRBJ1-2; 9 bases match TRBD1. CDR1 and CDR2 from the germline V gene are ENHRY and SYGVKD. The CDR3 covers 14 residues. Trimming took 9 bases from V and 5 from J; bases not matched to a gene: 10. CDR3 in amino acids: CAIANRGQTYGYTF. In DNA, the CDR3 is TGTGCCATTGCCAACAGGGGGCAGACGTATGGCTACACCTTC.

The rearrangement joins TRBV28 to TRBJ1-1; 9 bases match TRBD1. The CDR3 length is 14 residues. Looked up from germline, CDR1 is MDHEN and CDR2 is SYDVKM. V was pared by 2 bases and J by 10 bases, with 8 bases of the junction left unmatched. CDR3 sequence reads: CASSLPGTGFSAFF. DNA for the CDR3: TGTGCCAGCAGTTTACCCGGGACAGGGTTTTCAGCTTTCTTT.

This chain links TRBV2 with TRBJ1-2, with D possibly TRBD1 on 5 matching bases. The germline V gene encodes CDR1 SNHLY and CDR2 FYNNEI. CDR3 length: 16 residues. V was clipped by 6 bases and J by 4 bases, with 21 bases between them. CDR3 sequence reads: CASRDLGREVVYGYTF. CDR3 nucleotides: TGTGCCAGCAGAGACCTGGGACGTGAAGTCGTCTATGGCTACACCTTC.

The genes are TRBV27 and TRBJ1-2; 8 bases fit TRBD1. This CDR3 contains 14 residues. The germline V gene encodes CDR1 MNHEY and CDR2 SMNVEV (reference sequence). Trimming removed 3 bases from V and 6 bases from J; junction bases left unmatched: 6. The CDR3 reads CASSLDRDQDGYTF. CDR3 nucleotide sequence: TGTGCCAGCAGTTTGGACAGGGACCAGGATGGCTACACCTTC.

In the case of this clonotype: This could be a read error, since a much larger clone is one nucleotide away. This chain connects TRBV10-3 to TRBJ2-2; the match to TRBD2 covers 10 bases. The CDR3 is 15 amino acids. Germline CDR1 ENHRY, CDR2 SYGVKD. The CDR3 coding sequence is TGTGCCAGCAGTCGGGCTAGCGGGAGTGCCGGGGAGCTGTTTTTT. It specifies CASSRASGSAGELFF.

The chain is built from TRBV7-9 and TRBJ2-7; 8 positions match TRBD2. Per the germline V gene, CDR1 is SEHNR and CDR2 is FQNEAQ (reference sequence). J lost 7 bases, V lost 6 bases, and 8 bases had no gene match. This CDR3 is 13 amino acids long. CDR3 residues: CASRLSGTKEQYF. Written as DNA, the CDR3 is TGTGCCAGCAGACTTAGCGGGACGAAGGAGCAGTACTTC.

The rearrangement joins TRBV29-1 to TRBJ2-2, with 9 bases matching TRBD1. V lost 8 bases, J lost 6 bases, and 10 bases stayed unmatched. CDR1 and CDR2 from the germline V gene are SQVTM and ANQGSEA. The CDR3 spans 14 residues. CDR3 loop: CSLDDRGSAGELFF. Here the CDR3 DNA reads TGCAGCTTAGACGACAGGGGGAGCGCCGGGGAGCTGTTTTTT.

DNA of the CDR3: TGCGCCAGCAGTGCGGACCATGCCGCCGTCTCTGGAAACACCTTC. As protein: CASSADHAAVSGNTF. The V gene is TRBV10-2, the J gene TRBJ1-2; D gene ambiguous. Trimming left V 4 bases short and J 12 bases short, with 24 bases between. The CDR3 is 15 amino acids. The V gene's germline CDR1 is WSHSY and CDR2 SAAADI.

V usage is TRBV24-1 and J usage is TRBJ1-5, with a tentative D call TRBD1 (5 bases). The CDR3 spans 18 residues. Germline CDR1 and CDR2: KGHDR and SFDVKD. Deletions cut 9 bases from V and 5 bases from J, with 28 bases between. This CDR3 is CATLDSTGGADDHQPQHF. The CDR3 DNA reads as TGTGCCACCCTAGATTCCACCGGGGGTGCAGACGATCATCAGCCCCAGCATTTT.

This clonotype was seen at least ten times. V usage is TRBV7-3 and J usage is TRBJ2-5; D is uncertain. The germline gives CDR1 SGHTA, CDR2 FQGTGA. This CDR3 has 13 residues. Trimming cost V 2 bases and J 2 bases, with 6 bases left between them. The CDR3 is CASSLSQQETQYF. In nucleotides, the CDR3 is TGTGCCAGCAGCTTATCACAGCAAGAGACCCAGTACTTC. The whole variable domain, filled in from reference TRBV7-3 and TRBJ2-5, reads GAGVSQTPSNKVTEKGKYVELRCDPISGHTALYWYRQSLGQGPEFLIYFQGTGAADDSGLPNDRFFAVRPEGSVSTLKIQRTERGDSAVYLCASSLSQQETQYFGPGTRLLVL.

As for this clonotype: A read error is likely, as this CDR3 ends without the conserved phenylalanine or tryptophan. CDR3 loop: CAVRGGETQYS. The CDR3, as DNA: TGTGCCGTTCGGGGGGGAGAGACCCAGTACTCC. V usage is TRBV10-3 and J usage is TRBJ2-5, with 8 bases aligning to TRBD2. The V gene end was trimmed by 11 bases and the J gene end by 4 bases; junction bases not matched to a gene: 3. This CDR3 region has 11 residues. Germline CDR1 reads ENHRY; CDR2 reads SYGVKD.

DNA of the CDR3: TGTGCCAGCAGTCCCGACGGACAGCCCCAGCATTTT. Its protein product is CASSPDGQPQHF. V is TRBV28 and J is TRBJ1-5; D unresolved. The germline V gene has CDR1 MDHEN and CDR2 SYDVKM. This CDR3 spans 12 amino acids. V lost 5 bases and J 7 bases, leaving 9 bases between the germline ends.

The table lists this clonotype with many counts. V is TRBV12-3 or TRBV12-4 and J is TRBJ1-2; D perhaps matches TRBD1 (6 bases). The CDR3 is 13 residues long. V lost 6 bases and J lost 5, with 13 bases in between. The CDR3 loop reads CASRGGGLYGYTF. In DNA form, the CDR3 reads TGTGCCAGCAGGGGGGGGGGGCTGTATGGCTACACCTTC.

This chain uses TRBV6-5 with TRBJ2-6, with unresolved D. Germline V gives CDR1 MNHEY, CDR2 SVGAGI. The CDR3 is made up of 13 amino acids. The V gene lost 0 bases and the J gene lost 8 bases, with 5 bases spanning the gap. The chain's CDR3 is CASSYSETNVLTF. As DNA, the CDR3 is TGTGCCAGCAGTTACTCGGAAACCAACGTCCTGACTTTC.